The clone carrying this T cell receptor beta chain was counted between two and nine times. The sample belongs to a study of T cell repertoires in cytomegalovirus infection. TCRdb called the reads again in MiXCR, with one record for every CDR3 protein. The top ten clones hold around 10% of a sample with hundreds of thousands of distinct CDR3 sequences, about a sixth of them seen once. CDR1 is SNHLY and CDR2 is FYNNEI in the germline V gene. The V gene lost 3 bases and the J gene lost 0 bases, with 11 bases spanning the gap. There are 15 residues in the CDR3. This clonotype was obtained from a human donor in good health (CMV status not recorded). Some clones in this sample may be carry-over from other donors' samples. What was sequenced was PBMCs. The chain recombines TRBV2 with TRBJ1-1; D call uncertain. DNA of the CDR3: TGTGCCAGCAGTGACTGGTCGAATATGAACACTGAAGCTTTCTTT. Its translation: CASSDWSNMNTEAFF.